This is a list of T cell receptor beta chains from one sample in a study of blood T cell repertoires in COVID-19. Repertoires were generated with immunoSEQ multiplex PCR, while TCRdb's copy carries only in-frame clones and drops some. This sample carries about 130,000 clones, 70% to 90% of them seen once, and the ten largest clones take around 2.5%. Sequenced input: PBMCs or T cells enriched from blood (not recorded which). The source of these receptors is a woman aged 45-65 years who had recovered from COVID-19. CDR3s include the opening cysteine and the closing phenylalanine or tryptophan. D genes are given only for firm matches. Some rows mark clone size as missing; the rest say once, few, many or name a class of expanded clone.

>TRBJ2-3|TRBV5-1|once|TRBD1
TGCGCCAGCAGCTTGGCTCCGGGACAGGGCACAGATACGCAGTATTTT
CASSLAPGQGTDTQYF
>TRBJ2-7|TRBV12-3/TRBV12-4|-|-
TGTGCCAGCACCGGTGGCTACGAGCAGTACTTC
CASTGGYEQYF
>TRBJ1-6|TRBV5-4|-|-
TGTGCCAGCAGTCCCGGCGGGGCCCCTGTAAATTCACCCCTCCACTTT
CASSPGGAPVNSPLHF
>TRBJ2-3|TRBV6-6|once|-
TGTGCCAGCAGTTACTCGGGCAGCCGTAGCACAGATACGCAGTATTTT
CASSYSGSRSTDTQYF
>TRBJ1-6|TRBV6-1|-|-
TGTGCCAGCAGTGAACCTCCACTTAATTCACCCCTCCACTTT
CASSEPPLNSPLHF
>TRBJ1-2|TRBV6-1|-|TRBD1
TGTGCCAGCAGTGATAAAGACAGGGGGAACTATGGCTACACCTTC
CASSDKDRGNYGYTF
>TRBJ2-1|TRBV10-3|-|-
TGTGCCATCAGTGATAGCCAAGACAATGAGCAGTTCTTC
CAISDSQDNEQFF
>TRBJ1-1|TRBV6-5|-|-
TGTGCCAGCAGTTACCAGGGATGGACTGAAGCTTTCTTT
CASSYQGWTEAFF
>TRBJ1-4|TRBV15|-|TRBD1
TGTGCCACCAGCAGTGACAGGGCAACTAATGAAAAACTGTTTTTT
CATSSDRATNEKLFF
>TRBJ1-4|TRBV2|-|-
TGTGCCAGCAGTGAAGTCAGGGGCAGGAATGAAAAACTGTTTTTT
CASSEVRGRNEKLFF
>TRBJ2-3|TRBV2|-|TRBD2
TGTGCCAGCAGTGCGACTAGCGGGGGCACAGATACGCAGTATTTT
CASSATSGGTDTQYF
>TRBJ2-5|TRBV19|-|TRBD2
TGTGCCAGTACCCCTAGCGGGGGCCCTCAAGAGACCCAGTACTTC
CASTPSGGPQETQYF
>TRBJ2-7|TRBV27|-|-
TGTGCCAGCAGTTTCAATAGCGATCGGTACGAGCAGTACTTC
CASSFNSDRYEQYF
>TRBJ2-3|TRBV5-1|-|TRBD2
TGCGCCAGTGGAGCGGGGGAGAGCACAGATACGCAGTATTTT
CASGAGESTDTQYF
>TRBJ2-3|TRBV27|-|TRBD2
TGTGCCAGCAGCCCCGGGAGGTCGTTAACAGATACGCAGTATTTT
CASSPGRSLTDTQYF
>TRBJ1-1|TRBV5-1|-|-
TGCGCCAGCGCCCAGACAGGGAACACTGAAGCTTTCTTT
CASAQTGNTEAFF
>TRBJ2-2|TRBV5-1|-|TRBD1
TGCGCCAGCAGTCGAGGACAGGCCGAAACCACCGGGGAGCTGTTTTTT
CASSRGQAETTGELFF
>TRBJ1-5|TRBV19|-|-
TGTGCCAGTACCCAAGGGAGGGGGGGCATGGGCAATCAGCCCCAGCATTTT
CASTQGRGGMGNQPQHF
>TRBJ2-1|TRBV4-3|-|TRBD2
TGCGCCAGCAGCCAGGATAGCGGGCTATACAATGAGCAGTTCTTC
CASSQDSGLYNEQFF
>TRBJ2-7|TRBV14|-|TRBD1
TGTGCCAGCAGCCCTAAGATAGGGGGCCCCCATGGCTTCGTATCGGACTACGAGCAGTACTTC
CASSPKIGGPHGFVSDYEQYF
>TRBJ2-7|TRBV10-3|-|-
TGTGCCATCAGTGACCCCCCGGCGTCTAGCTCCTACGAGCAGTACTTC
CAISDPPASSSYEQYF
>TRBJ1-2|TRBV6-5|-|TRBD1
TGTGCCAGCAGTTATACAGGGGTCTCTGGCTACACCTTC
CASSYTGVSGYTF
>TRBJ2-2|TRBV4-1|-|-
TGCGCCAGCAGCCAAGACAGGCTGAACACCGGGGAGCTGTTTTTT
CASSQDRLNTGELFF
>TRBJ2-2|TRBV12-3/TRBV12-4|-|-
TGTGCCAGCACTGACACCGGGGAGCTGTTTTTT
CASTDTGELFF
>TRBJ2-2|TRBV7-9|few|TRBD2
TGTGCCAGCAGCCCCGATCCCGGACTAGTTAACACCGGGGAGCTGTTTTTT
CASSPDPGLVNTGELFF
>TRBJ2-1|TRBV15|-|TRBD2
TGTGCCACCAGGCCCCCGGGACTAGCGGGGGCCACGAGCTCCTACAATGAGCAGTTCTTC
CATRPPGLAGATSSYNEQFF
>TRBJ2-4|TRBV7-2|-|TRBD2
TGTGCCACGACTCAAGGGACTAGTGGACAGAACATTCAGTACTTC
CATTQGTSGQNIQYF
>TRBJ2-7|TRBV6-6|-|TRBD1
TGTGCCAGCAGTTACTCGACCGGGACAGGGCCCTACGAGCAGTACTTC
CASSYSTGTGPYEQYF
>TRBJ2-7|TRBV11-2|-|-
TGTGCCAGCAGCTTAGATGGGGGCCGACCCTACGAGCAGTACTTC
CASSLDGGRPYEQYF
>TRBJ2-7|TRBV2|-|-
TGTGCCAGCAAGGCGGGTATAATCTACGAGCAGTACTTC
CASKAGIIYEQYF
>TRBJ2-7|TRBV5-4|-|-
TGTGCCAGCAGCTCCTCGGAGCGCGCGGACGAGCAGTACTTC
CASSSSERADEQYF
>TRBJ1-6|TRBV18|-|-
TGTGCCAGCTCCCCTAAGAGCTCCTATAATTCACCCCTCCACTTT
CASSPKSSYNSPLHF
>TRBJ2-1|TRBV3-1/TRBV3-2|-|TRBD1
TGTGCCAGCAGCCCCGTGAGGGACAGGGGGTCCCTCTACAATGAGCAGTTCTTC
CASSPVRDRGSLYNEQFF
>TRBJ2-5|TRBV5-6|once|TRBD2
TGTGCCAGCAGCCCCCCTGACGGGGGGAAAGAGACCCAGTACTTC
CASSPPDGGKETQYF
>TRBJ1-2|TRBV5-1|-|-
TGCGCCAGCAGCTTGGCCTCGGGGGTAAACTATGGCTACACCTTC
CASSLASGVNYGYTF
>TRBJ1-2|TRBV5-4|-|TRBD1
TGTGCCAGCAGACTAGGTCGGACAGGGAACTATGGCTACACCTTC
CASRLGRTGNYGYTF
>TRBJ2-3|TRBV7-9|-|TRBD2
TGTGCCAGCAGCCCGAAACGACTAGCGGGGGGTATGGATACGCAGTATTTT
CASSPKRLAGGMDTQYF
>TRBJ2-7|TRBV4-1|-|-
TGCGCCAGCAGCCAAGATGCGGGGTCCTCCTACGAGCAGTACTTC
CASSQDAGSSYEQYF
>TRBJ1-5|TRBV11-3|-|TRBD1
TGTGCCAGCAGCACCCACAGGGGGTACGGCAATCAGCCCCAGCATTTT
CASSTHRGYGNQPQHF
>TRBJ2-1|TRBV1|-|-
TGCACCAGCAGCCAAGGCCGACTAGCGGGGGTAGTCTACAATGAGCAGTTCTTC
CTSSQGRLAGVVYNEQFF
>TRBJ1-1|TRBV6-2/TRBV6-3|few|-
TGTGCCAGCAGCCACGACACGTATGTACTGAACACTGAAGCTTTCTTT
CASSHDTYVLNTEAFF
>TRBJ1-2|TRBV5-1|-|-
TGCGCCAGCAGCGGGGGCCAGGCGGATGGCTACACCTTC
CASSGGQADGYTF
>TRBJ2-6|TRBV11-2|-|-
TGTGCCAGCAGCTTAGAACTCCAGGGCTCTGGGGCCAACGTCCTGACTTTC
CASSLELQGSGANVLTF
>TRBJ1-2|TRBV3-1/TRBV3-2|-|-
TGTGCCAGCAGCCAAGAGCTCGGGTCCCGGGGCTACACCTTC
CASSQELGSRGYTF
>TRBJ2-1|TRBV7-8|-|-
TGTGCCAGCAGCTGGGAGTATGAGCAGTTCTTC
CASSWEYEQFF
>TRBJ1-1|TRBV4-2|-|-
TGTGCCAGCAGCCAAGATTATAGCCCTGGCACTGAAGCTTTCTTT
CASSQDYSPGTEAFF